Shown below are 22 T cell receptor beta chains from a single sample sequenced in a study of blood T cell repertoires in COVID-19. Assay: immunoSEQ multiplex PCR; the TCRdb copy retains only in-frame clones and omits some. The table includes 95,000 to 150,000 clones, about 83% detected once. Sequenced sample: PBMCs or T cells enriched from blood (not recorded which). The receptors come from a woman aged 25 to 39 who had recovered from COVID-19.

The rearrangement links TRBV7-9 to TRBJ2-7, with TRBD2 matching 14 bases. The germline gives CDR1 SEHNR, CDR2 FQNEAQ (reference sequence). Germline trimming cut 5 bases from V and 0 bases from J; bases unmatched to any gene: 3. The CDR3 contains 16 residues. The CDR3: CASSPGTSGGSYEQYF. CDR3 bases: TGTGCCAGCAGCCCCGGGACTAGCGGGGGCTCCTACGAGCAGTACTTC. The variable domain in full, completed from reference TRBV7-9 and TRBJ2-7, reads DTGVSQNPRHKITKRGQNVTFRCDPISEHNRLYWYRQTLGQGPEFLTYFQNEAQLEKSRLLSDRFSAERPKGSFSTLEIQRTEQGDSAMYLCASSPGTSGGSYEQYFGPGTRLTVT.

CDR3 bases: TGTGCCAGCAGTTTGGCCCGGGGAAACTCACCCCTCCACTTT. Protein product: CASSLARGNSPLHF. This sequence joins TRBV6-5 and TRBJ1-6; D unclear. Germline lookup yields CDR1 MNHEY and CDR2 SVGAGI. V was shortened by 4 bases and J by 10 bases, with 14 bases between the two germline ends. There are 14 residues in the CDR3.

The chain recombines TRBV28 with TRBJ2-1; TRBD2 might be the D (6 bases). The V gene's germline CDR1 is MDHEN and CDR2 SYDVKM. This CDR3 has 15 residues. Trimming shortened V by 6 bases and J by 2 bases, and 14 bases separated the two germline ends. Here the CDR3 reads CASRAGTYTYNEQFF. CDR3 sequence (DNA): TGTGCCAGCAGGGCCGGGACTTATACCTACAATGAGCAGTTCTTC. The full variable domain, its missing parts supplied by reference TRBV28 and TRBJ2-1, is DVKVTQSSRYLVKRTGEKVFLECVQDMDHENMFWYRQDPGLGLRLIYFSYDVKMKEKGDIPEGYSVSREKKERFSLILESASTNQTSMYLCASRAGTYTYNEQFFGPGTRLTVL.

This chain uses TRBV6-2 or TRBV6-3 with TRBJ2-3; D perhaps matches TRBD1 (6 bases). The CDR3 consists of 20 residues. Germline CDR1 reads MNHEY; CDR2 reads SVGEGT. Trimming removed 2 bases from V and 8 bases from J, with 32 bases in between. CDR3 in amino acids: CASSYLLPEWTERALTTQYF. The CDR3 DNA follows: TGTGCCAGCAGTTACCTACTACCGGAATGGACAGAGCGCGCGCTCACTACGCAGTATTTT.

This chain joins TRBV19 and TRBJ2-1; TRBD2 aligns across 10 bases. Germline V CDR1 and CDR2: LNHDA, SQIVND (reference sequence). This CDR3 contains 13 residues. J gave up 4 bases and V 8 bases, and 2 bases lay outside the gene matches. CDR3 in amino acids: CASWTSGYNEQFF. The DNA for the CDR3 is TGTGCCAGTTGGACTAGCGGATACAATGAGCAGTTCTTC.

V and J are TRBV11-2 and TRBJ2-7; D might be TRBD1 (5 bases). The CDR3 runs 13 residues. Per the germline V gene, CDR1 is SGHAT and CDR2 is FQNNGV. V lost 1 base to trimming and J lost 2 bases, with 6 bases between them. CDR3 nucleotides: TGTGCCAGCAGCTTAGTCAGGGCCTACGAGCAGTACTTC. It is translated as CASSLVRAYEQYF.

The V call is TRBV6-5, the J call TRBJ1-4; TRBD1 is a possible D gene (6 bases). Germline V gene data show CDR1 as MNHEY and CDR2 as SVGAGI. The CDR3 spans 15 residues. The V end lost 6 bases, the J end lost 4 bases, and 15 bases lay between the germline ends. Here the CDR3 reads CASSLGTLLNEKLFF. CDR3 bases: TGTGCCAGCAGCCTCGGGACACTCCTTAATGAAAAACTGTTTTTT.

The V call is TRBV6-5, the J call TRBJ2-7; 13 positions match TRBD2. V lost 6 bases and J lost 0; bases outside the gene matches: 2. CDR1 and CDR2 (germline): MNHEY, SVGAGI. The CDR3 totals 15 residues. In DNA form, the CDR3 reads TGTGCCAGCAGAAGGACTAGCGGGAGCTCCTACGAGCAGTACTTC. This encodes CASRRTSGSSYEQYF.

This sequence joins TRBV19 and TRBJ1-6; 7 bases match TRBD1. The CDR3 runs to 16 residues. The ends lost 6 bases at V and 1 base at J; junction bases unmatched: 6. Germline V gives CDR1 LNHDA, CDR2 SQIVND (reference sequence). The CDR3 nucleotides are TGTGCCAGTAGGACTCTGGACAGGTCCTATAATTCACCCCTCCACTTT. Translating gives CASRTLDRSYNSPLHF.

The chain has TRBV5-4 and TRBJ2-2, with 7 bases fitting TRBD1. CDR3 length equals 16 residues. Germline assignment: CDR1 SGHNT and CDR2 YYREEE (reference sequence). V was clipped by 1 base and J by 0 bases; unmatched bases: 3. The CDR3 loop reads CASSLKGAANTGELFF. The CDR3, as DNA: TGTGCCAGCAGCTTGAAGGGGGCCGCGAACACCGGGGAGCTGTTTTTT.

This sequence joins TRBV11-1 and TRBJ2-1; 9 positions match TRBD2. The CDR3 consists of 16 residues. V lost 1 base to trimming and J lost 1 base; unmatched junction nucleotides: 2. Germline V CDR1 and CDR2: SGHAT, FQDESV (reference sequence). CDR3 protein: CASSLGAGGSYNEQFF. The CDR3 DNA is TGTGCCAGCAGCTTAGGGGCGGGAGGGTCCTACAATGAGCAGTTCTTC.

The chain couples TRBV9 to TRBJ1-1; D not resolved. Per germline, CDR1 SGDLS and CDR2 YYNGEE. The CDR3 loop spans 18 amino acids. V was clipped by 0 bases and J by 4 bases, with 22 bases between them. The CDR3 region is CASSVEGGVGILGTEAFF. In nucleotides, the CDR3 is TGTGCCAGCAGCGTAGAGGGCGGGGTCGGCATTTTGGGCACTGAAGCTTTCTTT.

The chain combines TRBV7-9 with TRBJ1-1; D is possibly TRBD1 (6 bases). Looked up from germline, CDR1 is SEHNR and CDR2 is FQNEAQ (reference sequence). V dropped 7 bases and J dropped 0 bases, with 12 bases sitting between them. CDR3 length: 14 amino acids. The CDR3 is CASTRGGVNTEAFF. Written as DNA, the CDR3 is TGTGCCAGCACCAGGGGCGGGGTGAACACTGAAGCTTTCTTT.

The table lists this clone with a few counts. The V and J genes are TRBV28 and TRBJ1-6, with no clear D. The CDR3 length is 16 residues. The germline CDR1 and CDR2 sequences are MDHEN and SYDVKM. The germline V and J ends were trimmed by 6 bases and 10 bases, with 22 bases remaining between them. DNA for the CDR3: TGTGCCAGCAGCTACACCGGCGCGCAGGTAAAATCACCCCTCCACTTT. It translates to CASSYTGAQVKSPLHF. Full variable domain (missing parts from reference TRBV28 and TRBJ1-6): DVKVTQSSRYLVKRTGEKVFLECVQDMDHENMFWYRQDPGLGLRLIYFSYDVKMKEKGDIPEGYSVSREKKERFSLILESASTNQTSMYLCASSYTGAQVKSPLHFGNGTRLTVT.

CDR3 sequence reads: CASSLRDRTYEQYF. The CDR3 DNA sequence: TGCGCCAGCAGCTTAAGAGACAGAACCTACGAGCAGTACTTC. This sequence joins TRBV5-1 and TRBJ2-7, with D perhaps TRBD1 (5 bases). V lost 2 bases to trimming and J lost 2 bases, with 11 bases between them. Germline CDR1 is SGHRS and CDR2 is YFSETQ. This CDR3 is built from 14 residues.

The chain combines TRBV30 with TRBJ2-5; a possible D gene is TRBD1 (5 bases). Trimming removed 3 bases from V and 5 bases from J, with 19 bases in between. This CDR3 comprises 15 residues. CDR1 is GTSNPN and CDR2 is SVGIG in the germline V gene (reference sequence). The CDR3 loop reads CAWSRAGTVMETQYF. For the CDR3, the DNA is TGTGCCTGGAGCAGGGCAGGCACGGTTATGGAGACCCAGTACTTC. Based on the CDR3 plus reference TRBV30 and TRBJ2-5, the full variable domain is SQTIHQWPATLVQPVGSPLSLECTVEGTSNPNLYWYRQAAGRGLQLLFYSVGIGQISSEVPQNLSASRPQDRQFILSSKKLLLSDSGFYLCAWSRAGTVMETQYFGPGTRLLVL.

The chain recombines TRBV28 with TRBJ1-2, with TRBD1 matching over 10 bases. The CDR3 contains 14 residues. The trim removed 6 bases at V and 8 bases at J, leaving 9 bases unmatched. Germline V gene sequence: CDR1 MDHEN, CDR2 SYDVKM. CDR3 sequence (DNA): TGTGCCAGCAGCCGCAGACAGGGGGCGAAAGGCTACACCTTC. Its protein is CASSRRQGAKGYTF.

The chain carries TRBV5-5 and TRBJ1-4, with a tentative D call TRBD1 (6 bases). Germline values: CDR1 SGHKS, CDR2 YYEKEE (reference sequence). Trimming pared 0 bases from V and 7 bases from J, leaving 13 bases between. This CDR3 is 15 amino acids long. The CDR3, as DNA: TGTGCCAGCAGCTTGGTCGGGGGGCGCGGTGAAAAACTGTTTTTT. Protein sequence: CASSLVGGRGEKLFF.

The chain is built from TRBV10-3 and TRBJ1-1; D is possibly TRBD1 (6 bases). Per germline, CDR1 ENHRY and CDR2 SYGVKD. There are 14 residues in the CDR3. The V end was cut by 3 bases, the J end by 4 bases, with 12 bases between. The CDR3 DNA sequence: TGTGCCATCAGTGATCACCAGGGGAGCACTGAAGCTTTCTTT. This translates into CAISDHQGSTEAFF.

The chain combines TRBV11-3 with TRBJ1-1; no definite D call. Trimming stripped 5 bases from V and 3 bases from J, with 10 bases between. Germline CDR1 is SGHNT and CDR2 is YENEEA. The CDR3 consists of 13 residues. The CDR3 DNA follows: TGTGCCAGCAGCCGAGAGGGCTACACTGAAGCTTTCTTT. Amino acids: CASSREGYTEAFF.

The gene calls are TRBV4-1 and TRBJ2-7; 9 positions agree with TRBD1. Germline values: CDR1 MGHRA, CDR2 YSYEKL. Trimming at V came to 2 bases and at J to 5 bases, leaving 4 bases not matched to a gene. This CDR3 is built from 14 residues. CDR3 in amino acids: CASSQPGQGHEQYF. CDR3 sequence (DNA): TGCGCCAGCAGCCAACCGGGACAGGGCCACGAGCAGTACTTC.

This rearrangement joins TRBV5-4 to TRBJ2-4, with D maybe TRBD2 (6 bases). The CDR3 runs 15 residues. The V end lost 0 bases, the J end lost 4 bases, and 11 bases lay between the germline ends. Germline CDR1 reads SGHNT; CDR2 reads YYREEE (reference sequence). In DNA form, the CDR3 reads TGTGCCAGCAGCTTGGCCGGGACTGGAAAAAACATTCAGTACTTC. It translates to CASSLAGTGKNIQYF.